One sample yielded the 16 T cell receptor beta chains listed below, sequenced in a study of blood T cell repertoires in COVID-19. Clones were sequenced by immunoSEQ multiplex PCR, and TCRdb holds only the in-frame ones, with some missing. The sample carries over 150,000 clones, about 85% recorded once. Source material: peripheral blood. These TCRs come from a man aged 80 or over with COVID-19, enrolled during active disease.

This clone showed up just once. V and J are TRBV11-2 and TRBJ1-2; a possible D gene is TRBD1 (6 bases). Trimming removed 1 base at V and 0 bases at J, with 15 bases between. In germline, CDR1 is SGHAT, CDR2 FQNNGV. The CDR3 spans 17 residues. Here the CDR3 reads CASSLVRPGQTNYGYTF. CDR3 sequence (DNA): TGTGCCAGCAGCTTAGTCAGGCCCGGACAGACTAACTATGGCTACACCTTC.

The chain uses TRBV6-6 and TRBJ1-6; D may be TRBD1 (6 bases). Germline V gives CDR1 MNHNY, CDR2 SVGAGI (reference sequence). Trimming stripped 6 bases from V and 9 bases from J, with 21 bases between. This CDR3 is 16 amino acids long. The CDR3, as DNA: TGTGCCAGCAGCCGAGAGATACAGGGTCGTGGTTCACCCCTCCACTTT. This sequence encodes CASSREIQGRGSPLHF.

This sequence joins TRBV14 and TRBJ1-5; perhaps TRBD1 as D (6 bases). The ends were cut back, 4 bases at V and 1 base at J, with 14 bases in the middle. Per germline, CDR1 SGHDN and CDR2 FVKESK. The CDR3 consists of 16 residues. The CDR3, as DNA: TGTGCCAGCAGCCCCGGGGGGCCAGGGAGCAATCAGCCCCAGCATTTT. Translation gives CASSPGGPGSNQPQHF.

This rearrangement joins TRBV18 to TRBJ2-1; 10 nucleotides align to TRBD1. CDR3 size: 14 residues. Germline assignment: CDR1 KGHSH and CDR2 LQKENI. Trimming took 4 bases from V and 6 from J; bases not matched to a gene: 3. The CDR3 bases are TGTGCCAGCTCACGACAGGGGGCTGGCAATGAGCAGTTCTTC. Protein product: CASSRQGAGNEQFF.

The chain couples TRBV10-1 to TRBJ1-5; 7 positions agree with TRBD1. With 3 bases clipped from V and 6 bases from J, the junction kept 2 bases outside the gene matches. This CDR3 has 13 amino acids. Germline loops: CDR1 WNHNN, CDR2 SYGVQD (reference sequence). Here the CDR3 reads CASSETGAQPQHF. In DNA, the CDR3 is TGCGCCAGCAGTGAAACAGGGGCTCAGCCCCAGCATTTT.

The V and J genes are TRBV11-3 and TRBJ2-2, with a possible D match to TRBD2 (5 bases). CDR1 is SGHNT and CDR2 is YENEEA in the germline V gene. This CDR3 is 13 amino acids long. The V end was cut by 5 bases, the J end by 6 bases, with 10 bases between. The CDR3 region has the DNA TGTGCCAGCAGCCCACGGGGAGCCGGGGAGCTGTTTTTT. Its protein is CASSPRGAGELFF.

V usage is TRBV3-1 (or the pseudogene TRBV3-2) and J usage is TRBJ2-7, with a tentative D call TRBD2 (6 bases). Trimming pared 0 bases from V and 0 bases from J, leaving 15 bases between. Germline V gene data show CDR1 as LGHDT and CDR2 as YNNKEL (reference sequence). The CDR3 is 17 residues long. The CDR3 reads CASSQEGGPRSSYEQYF. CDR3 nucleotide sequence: TGTGCCAGCAGCCAAGAGGGGGGACCTAGGAGCTCCTACGAGCAGTACTTC.

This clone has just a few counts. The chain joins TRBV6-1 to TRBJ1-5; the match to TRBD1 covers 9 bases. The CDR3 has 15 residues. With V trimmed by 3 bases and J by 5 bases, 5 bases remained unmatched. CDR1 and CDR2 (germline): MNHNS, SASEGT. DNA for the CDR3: TGTGCCAGCAGTGATCGGACAGGGGCCTATCAGCCCCAGCATTTT. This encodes CASSDRTGAYQPQHF.

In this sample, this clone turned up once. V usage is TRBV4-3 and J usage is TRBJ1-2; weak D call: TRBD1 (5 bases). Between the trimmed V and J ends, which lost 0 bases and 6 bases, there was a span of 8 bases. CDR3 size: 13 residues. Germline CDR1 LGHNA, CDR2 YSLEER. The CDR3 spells CASSQDGGDGYTF. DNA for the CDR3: TGCGCCAGCAGCCAAGATGGAGGGGATGGCTACACCTTC.

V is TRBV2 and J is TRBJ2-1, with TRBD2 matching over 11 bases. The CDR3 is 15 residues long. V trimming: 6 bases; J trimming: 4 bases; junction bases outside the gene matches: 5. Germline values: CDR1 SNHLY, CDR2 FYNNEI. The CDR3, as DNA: TGTGCCAGCAGGCCTTCTAGCGGGGGGTACAATGAGCAGTTCTTC. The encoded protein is CASRPSSGGYNEQFF. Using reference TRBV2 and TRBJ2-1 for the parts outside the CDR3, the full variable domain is EPEVTQTPSHQVTQMGQEVILRCVPISNHLYFYWYRQILGQKVEFLVSFYNNEISEKSEIFDDQFSVERPDGSNFTLKIRSTKLEDSAMYFCASRPSSGGYNEQFFGPGTRLTVL.

The CDR3: CASSVGGQGNEQYF. The CDR3 coding sequence is TGTGCCAGCAGCGTAGGCGGACAGGGAAACGAGCAGTACTTC. The V call is TRBV9, the J call TRBJ2-7, with 8 bases fitting TRBD1. The V gene end was trimmed by 0 bases and the J gene end by 5 bases; junction bases not matched to a gene: 4. The CDR3 totals 14 residues. Germline values: CDR1 SGDLS, CDR2 YYNGEE. Complete variable domain (other parts from reference TRBV9 and TRBJ2-7): DSGVTQTPKHLITATGQRVTLRCSPRSGDLSVYWYQQSLDQGLQFLIQYYNGEERAKGNILERFSAQQFPDLHSELNLSSLELGDSALYFCASSVGGQGNEQYFGPGTRLTVT.

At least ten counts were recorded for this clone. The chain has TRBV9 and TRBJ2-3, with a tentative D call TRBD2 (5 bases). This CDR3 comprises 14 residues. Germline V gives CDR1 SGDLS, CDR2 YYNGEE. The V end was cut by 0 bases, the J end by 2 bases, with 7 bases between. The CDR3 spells CASSVVGDTDTQYF. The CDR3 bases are TGTGCCAGCAGCGTAGTCGGGGACACAGATACGCAGTATTTT.

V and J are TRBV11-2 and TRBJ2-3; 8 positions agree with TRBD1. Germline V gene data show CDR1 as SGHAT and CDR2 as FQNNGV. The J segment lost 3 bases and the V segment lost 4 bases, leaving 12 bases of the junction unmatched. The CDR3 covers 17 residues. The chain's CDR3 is CASSSLGQRTGTDTQYF. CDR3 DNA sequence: TGTGCCAGCAGCTCCCTTGGCCAACGGACAGGGACAGATACGCAGTATTTT.

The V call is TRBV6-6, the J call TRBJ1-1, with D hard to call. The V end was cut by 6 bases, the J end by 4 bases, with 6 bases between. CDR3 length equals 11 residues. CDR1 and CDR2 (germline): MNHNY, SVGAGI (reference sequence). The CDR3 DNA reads TGTGCCAGCAGCCGCGGCACTGAAGCTTTCTTT. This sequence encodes CASSRGTEAFF.

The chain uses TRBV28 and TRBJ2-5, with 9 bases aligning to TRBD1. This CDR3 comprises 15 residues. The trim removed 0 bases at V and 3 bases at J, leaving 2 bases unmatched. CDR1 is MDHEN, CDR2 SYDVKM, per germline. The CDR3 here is CASSLWTGGEETQYF. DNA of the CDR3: TGTGCCAGCAGTTTATGGACAGGGGGGGAAGAGACCCAGTACTTC.

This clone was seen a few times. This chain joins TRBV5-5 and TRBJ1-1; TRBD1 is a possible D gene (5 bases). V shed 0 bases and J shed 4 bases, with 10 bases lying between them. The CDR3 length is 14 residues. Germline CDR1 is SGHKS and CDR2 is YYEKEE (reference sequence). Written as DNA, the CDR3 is TGTGCCAGCAGCTTGGTGGGGCGGAGCACTGAAGCTTTCTTT. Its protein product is CASSLVGRSTEAFF.